The T cell receptor (beta chain) under discussion was sequenced for a study of PD-L1 blockade in urothelial cancer. Sequenced by immunoSEQ multiplex PCR; TCRdb stores in-frame clones only, minus some. The data contain about 45,000 clones, roughly four fifths of them seen just once; the ten biggest clones take up around 13%. Time point indicated: peripheral blood 6 weeks after treatment start. This clone was counted once. The V end was cut by 0 bases, the J end by 4 bases, with 7 bases between. Germline V lookup: CDR1 MNHEY, CDR2 SVGAGI. The CDR3 consists of 13 residues. The specimen comprised PBMCs, sampled around atezolizumab (anti-PD-L1) treatment. The chain is built from TRBV6-5 and TRBJ2-7; D uncertain. This TCR derives from a man in his sixties with urothelial cancer. The CDR3, as DNA: TGTGCCAGCAGTTACTCGGGCTGGTACGAGCAGTACTTC. Translating gives CASSYSGWYEQYF.